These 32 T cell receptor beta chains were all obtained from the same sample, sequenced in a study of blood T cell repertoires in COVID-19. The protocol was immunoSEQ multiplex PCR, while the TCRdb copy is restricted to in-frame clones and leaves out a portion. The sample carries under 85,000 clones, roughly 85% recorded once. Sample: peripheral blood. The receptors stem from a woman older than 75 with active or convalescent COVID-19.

As DNA, the CDR3 is TGTGCCATCGGGGTTGGGGAAAGGGGTACTGAAGCTTTCTTT. It translates to CAIGVGERGTEAFF. V gene TRBV10-3 combines with J gene TRBJ1-1; D perhaps matches TRBD1 (5 bases). Between the trimmed V and J ends, which lost 8 bases and 5 bases, there was a span of 18 bases. The CDR3 contains 14 residues. From germline, CDR1 is ENHRY and CDR2 SYGVKD.

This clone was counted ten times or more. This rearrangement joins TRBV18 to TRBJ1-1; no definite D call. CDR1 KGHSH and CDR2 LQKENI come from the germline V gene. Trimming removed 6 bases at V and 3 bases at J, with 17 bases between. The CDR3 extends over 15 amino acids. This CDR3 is CASSLWASSYTEAFF. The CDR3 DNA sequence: TGTGCCAGCTCGCTCTGGGCGAGTTCCTACACTGAAGCTTTCTTT.

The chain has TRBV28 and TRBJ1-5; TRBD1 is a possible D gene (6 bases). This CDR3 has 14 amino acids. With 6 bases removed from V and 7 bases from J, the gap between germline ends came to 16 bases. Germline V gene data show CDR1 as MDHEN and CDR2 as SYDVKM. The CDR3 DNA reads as TGTGCCAGCAGAAGGGGGGGCGGTCAACAGCCCCAGCATTTT. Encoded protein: CASRRGGGQQPQHF.

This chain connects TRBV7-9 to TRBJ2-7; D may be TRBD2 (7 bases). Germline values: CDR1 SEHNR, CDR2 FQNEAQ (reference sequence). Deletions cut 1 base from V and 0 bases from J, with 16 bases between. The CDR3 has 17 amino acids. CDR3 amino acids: CASSLGTGGPTSYEQYF. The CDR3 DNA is TGTGCCAGCAGCTTAGGAACGGGGGGCCCCACCTCCTACGAGCAGTACTTC.

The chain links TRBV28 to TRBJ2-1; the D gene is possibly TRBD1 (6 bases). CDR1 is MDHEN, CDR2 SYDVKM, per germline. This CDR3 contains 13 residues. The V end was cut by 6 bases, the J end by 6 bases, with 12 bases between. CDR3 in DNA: TGTGCCAGCAGGCGGACAGCCGGCAATGAGCAGTTCTTC. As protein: CASRRTAGNEQFF.

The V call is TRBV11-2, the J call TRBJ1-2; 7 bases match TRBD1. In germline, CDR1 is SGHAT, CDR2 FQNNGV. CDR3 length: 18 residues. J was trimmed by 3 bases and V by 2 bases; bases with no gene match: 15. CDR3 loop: CASSLRGAGTALHYGYTF. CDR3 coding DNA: TGTGCCAGCAGCTTAAGGGGCGCCGGGACAGCCTTACACTATGGCTACACCTTC.

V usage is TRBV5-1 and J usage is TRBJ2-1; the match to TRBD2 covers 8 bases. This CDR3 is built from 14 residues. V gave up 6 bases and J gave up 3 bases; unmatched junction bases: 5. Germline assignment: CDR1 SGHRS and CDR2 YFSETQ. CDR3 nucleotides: TGCGCCAGCAACCGGGGGGGAGGCTACAATGAGCAGTTCTTC. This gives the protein CASNRGGGYNEQFF.

The chain's CDR3 is CASSKAGSNQPQHF. CDR3 bases: TGTGCCAGCAGCAAAGCAGGGAGTAATCAGCCCCAGCATTTT. This chain links TRBV21-1 with TRBJ1-5. TRBV21-1 is a documented pseudogene. The CDR3 totals 14 residues.

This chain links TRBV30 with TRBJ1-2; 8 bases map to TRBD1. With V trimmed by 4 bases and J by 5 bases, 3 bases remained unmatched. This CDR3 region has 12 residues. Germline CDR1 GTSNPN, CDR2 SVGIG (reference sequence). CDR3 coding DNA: TGTGCCTGGACAGGGGGCGCATATGGCTACACCTTC. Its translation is CAWTGGAYGYTF. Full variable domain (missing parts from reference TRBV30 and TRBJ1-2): SQTIHQWPATLVQPVGSPLSLECTVEGTSNPNLYWYRQAAGRGLQLLFYSVGIGQISSEVPQNLSASRPQDRQFILSSKKLLLSDSGFYLCAWTGGAYGYTFGSGTRLTVV.

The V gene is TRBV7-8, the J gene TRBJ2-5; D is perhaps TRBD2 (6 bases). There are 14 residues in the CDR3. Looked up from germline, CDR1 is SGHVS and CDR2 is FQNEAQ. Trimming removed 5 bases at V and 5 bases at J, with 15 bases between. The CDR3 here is CASSRETAGETQYF. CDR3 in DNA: TGTGCCAGCAGCCGAGAGACCGCGGGGGAGACCCAGTACTTC.

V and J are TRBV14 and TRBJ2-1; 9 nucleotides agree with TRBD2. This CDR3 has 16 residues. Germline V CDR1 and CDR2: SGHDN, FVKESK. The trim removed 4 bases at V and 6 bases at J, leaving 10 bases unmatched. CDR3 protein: CASSLLWREGLNEQFF. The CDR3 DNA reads TGTGCCAGCAGCCTCCTTTGGCGGGAGGGCCTCAATGAGCAGTTCTTC.

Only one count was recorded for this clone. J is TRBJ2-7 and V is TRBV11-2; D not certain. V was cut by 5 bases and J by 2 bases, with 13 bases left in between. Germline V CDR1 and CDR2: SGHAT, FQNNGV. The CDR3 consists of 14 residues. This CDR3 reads CASSPWAAAYEQYF. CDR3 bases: TGTGCCAGCAGCCCTTGGGCCGCCGCCTACGAGCAGTACTTC.

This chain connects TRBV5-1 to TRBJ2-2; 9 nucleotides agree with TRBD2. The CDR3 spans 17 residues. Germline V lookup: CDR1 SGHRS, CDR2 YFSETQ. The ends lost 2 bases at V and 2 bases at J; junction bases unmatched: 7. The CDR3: CASSFPFSGRNTGELFF. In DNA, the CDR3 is TGCGCCAGCAGCTTTCCTTTTAGCGGGAGAAACACCGGGGAGCTGTTTTTT.

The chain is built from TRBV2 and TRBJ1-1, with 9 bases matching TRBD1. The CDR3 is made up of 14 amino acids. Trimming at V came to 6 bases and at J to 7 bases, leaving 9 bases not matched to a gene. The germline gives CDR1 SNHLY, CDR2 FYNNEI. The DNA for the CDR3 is TGTGCCAGCAGGCTACAGGGGGCGGAGATTGAAGCTTTCTTT. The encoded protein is CASRLQGAEIEAFF.

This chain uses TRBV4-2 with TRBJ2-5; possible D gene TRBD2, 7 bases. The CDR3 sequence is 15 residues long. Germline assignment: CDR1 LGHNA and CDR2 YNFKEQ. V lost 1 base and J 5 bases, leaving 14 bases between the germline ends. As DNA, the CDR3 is TGTGCCAGCAGCCAAGTTGGGGGGGCCTTGGAGACCCAGTACTTC. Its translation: CASSQVGGALETQYF.

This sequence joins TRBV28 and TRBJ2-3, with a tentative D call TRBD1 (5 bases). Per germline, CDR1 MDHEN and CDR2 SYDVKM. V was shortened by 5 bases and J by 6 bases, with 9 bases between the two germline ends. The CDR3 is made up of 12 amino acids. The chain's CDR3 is CASSPYRDTQYF. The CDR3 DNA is TGTGCCAGCAGTCCCTACAGGGATACGCAGTATTTT.

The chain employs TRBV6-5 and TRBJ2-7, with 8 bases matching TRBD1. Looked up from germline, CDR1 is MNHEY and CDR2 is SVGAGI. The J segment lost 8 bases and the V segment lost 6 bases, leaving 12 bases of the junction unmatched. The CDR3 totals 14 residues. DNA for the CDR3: TGTGCCAGCAGCGACAGGGGACGAGGTGGGAAGCAGTACTTC. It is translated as CASSDRGRGGKQYF.

CDR3 in DNA: TGTGCCAGCAGCTTAGCTGCTAGCGGGATCATGAAGACCCAGTACTTC. The encoded protein is CASSLAASGIMKTQYF. This sequence joins TRBV7-2 and TRBJ2-5; 9 nucleotides match TRBD2. V shed 0 bases, J shed 6 bases, and the junction held 8 bases outside the gene matches. Germline lookup yields CDR1 SGHTA and CDR2 FQGNSA. This CDR3 comprises 16 residues.

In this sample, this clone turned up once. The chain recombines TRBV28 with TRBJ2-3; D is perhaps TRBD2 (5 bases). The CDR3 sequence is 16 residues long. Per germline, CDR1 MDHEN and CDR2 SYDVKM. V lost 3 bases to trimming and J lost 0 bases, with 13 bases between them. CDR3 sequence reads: CASSLDSAGSTDTQYF. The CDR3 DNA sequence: TGTGCCAGCAGTTTGGATTCGGCGGGTAGCACAGATACGCAGTATTTT.

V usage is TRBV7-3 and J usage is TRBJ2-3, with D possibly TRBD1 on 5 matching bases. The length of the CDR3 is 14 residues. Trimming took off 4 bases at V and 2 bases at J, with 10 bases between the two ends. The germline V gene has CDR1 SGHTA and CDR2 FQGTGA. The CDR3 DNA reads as TGTGCCAGCAGCTCCGACAGAAACACAGATACGCAGTATTTT. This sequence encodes CASSSDRNTDTQYF. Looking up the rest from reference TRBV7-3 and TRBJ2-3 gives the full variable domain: GAGVSQTPSNKVTEKGKYVELRCDPISGHTALYWYRQSLGQGPEFLIYFQGTGAADDSGLPNDRFFAVRPEGSVSTLKIQRTERGDSAVYLCASSSDRNTDTQYFGPGTRLTVL.

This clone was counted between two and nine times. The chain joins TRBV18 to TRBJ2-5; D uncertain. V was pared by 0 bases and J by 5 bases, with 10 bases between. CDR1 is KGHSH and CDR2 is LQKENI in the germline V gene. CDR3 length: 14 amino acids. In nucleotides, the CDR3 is TGTGCCAGCTCACCACCCCCCGTACGGGAGACCCAGTACTTC. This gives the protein CASSPPPVRETQYF.

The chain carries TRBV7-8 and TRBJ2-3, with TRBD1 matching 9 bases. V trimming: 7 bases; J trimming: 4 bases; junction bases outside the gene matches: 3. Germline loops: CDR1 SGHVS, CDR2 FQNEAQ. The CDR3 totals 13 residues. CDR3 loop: CASNRGQADTQYF. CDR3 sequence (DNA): TGTGCCAGCAACAGGGGGCAAGCAGATACGCAGTATTTT. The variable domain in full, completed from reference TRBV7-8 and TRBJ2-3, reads GAGVSQSPRYKVAKRGQDVALRCDPISGHVSLFWYQQALGQGPEFLTYFQNEAQLDKSGLPSDRFFAERPEGSVSTLKIQRTQQEDSAVYLCASNRGQADTQYFGPGTRLTVL.

CDR3 protein: CASSLASRRSYNEQFF. Written as DNA, the CDR3 is TGTGCCAGCAGCTTGGCCTCGCGTCGGTCCTACAATGAGCAGTTCTTC. This sequence joins TRBV5-4 and TRBJ2-1; D unresolved. Germline assignment: CDR1 SGHNT and CDR2 YYREEE (reference sequence). CDR3 length equals 16 residues. Trimming stripped 0 bases from V and 1 base from J, with 11 bases between.

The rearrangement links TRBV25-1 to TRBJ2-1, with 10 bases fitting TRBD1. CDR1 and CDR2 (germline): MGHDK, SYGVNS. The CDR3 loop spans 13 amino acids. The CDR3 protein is CASGTGALDEQFF. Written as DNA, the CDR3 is TGTGCTTCCGGGACAGGGGCATTAGATGAGCAGTTCTTC.

The CDR3 loop is CASSKGRGGNYGYTF. The CDR3 region has the DNA TGTGCCAGCAGCAAAGGCAGGGGAGGGAACTATGGCTACACCTTC. This chain connects TRBV21-1 to TRBJ1-2. TRBV21-1 is a pseudogene locus. The CDR3 spans 15 residues.

In DNA, the CDR3 is TGTGCCAGCAGTCAGGCGTACGAGCAGTACTTC. As protein: CASSQAYEQYF. The V call is TRBV6-5, the J call TRBJ2-7, with unresolved D. Germline CDR1 MNHEY, CDR2 SVGAGI. The CDR3 has 11 amino acids. Trimming stripped 5 bases from V and 4 bases from J, with 6 bases between.

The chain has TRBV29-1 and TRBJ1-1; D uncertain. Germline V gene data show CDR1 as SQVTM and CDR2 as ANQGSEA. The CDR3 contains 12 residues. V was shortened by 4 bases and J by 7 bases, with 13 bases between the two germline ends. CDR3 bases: TGCAGCGTTGTTGGAACAGTTGATGAAGCTTTCTTT. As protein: CSVVGTVDEAFF.

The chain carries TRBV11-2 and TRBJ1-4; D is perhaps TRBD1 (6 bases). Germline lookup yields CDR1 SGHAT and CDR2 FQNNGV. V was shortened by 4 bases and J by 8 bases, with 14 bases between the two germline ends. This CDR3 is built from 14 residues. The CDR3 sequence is CASSSTGLYEKLFF. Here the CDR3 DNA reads TGTGCCAGCAGCTCAACAGGGTTATACGAAAAACTGTTTTTT.

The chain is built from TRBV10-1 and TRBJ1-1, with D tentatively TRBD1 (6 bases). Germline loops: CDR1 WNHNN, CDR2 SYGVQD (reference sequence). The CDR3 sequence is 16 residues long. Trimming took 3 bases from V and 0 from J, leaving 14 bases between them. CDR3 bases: TGCGCCAGCAGTGAATTGATAGGGACACTGAACACTGAAGCTTTCTTT. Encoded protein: CASSELIGTLNTEAFF.

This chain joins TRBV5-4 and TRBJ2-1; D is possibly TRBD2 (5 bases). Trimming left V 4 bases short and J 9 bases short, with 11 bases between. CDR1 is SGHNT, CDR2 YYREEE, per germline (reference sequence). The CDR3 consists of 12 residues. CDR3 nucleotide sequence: TGTGCCAGCAGCCCGAGGGCAACTGAGCAGTTCTTC. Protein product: CASSPRATEQFF.

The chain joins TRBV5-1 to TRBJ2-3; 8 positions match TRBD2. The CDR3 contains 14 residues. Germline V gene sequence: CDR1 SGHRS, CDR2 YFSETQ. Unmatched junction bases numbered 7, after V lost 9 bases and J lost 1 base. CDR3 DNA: TGCGCCACCCGAACCGGGAGGGGCACAGATACGCAGTATTTT. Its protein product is CATRTGRGTDTQYF.

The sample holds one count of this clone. CDR3 amino acids: CASSLRGGPGYTF. CDR3 nucleotides: TGCGCCAGCAGCTTGAGGGGGGGCCCTGGCTACACCTTC. V is TRBV5-1 and J is TRBJ1-2; D is possibly TRBD1 (6 bases). CDR1 is SGHRS, CDR2 YFSETQ, per germline. The length of the CDR3 is 13 residues. Trimming pared 1 base from V and 7 bases from J, leaving 11 bases between.